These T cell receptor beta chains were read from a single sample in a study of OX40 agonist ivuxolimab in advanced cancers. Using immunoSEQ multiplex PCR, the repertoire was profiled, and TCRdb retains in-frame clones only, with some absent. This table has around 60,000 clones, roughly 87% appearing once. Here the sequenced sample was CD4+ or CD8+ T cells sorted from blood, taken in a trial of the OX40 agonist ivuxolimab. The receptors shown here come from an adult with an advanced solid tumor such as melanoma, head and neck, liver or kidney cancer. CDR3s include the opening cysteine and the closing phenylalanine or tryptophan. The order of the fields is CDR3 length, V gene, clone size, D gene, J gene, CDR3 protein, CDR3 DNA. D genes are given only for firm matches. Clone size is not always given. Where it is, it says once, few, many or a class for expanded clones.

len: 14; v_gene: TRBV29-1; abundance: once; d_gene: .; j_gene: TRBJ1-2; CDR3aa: CSVDVGPVNYGYTF; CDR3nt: TGCAGCGTTGATGTCGGGCCAGTGAACTATGGCTACACCTTC
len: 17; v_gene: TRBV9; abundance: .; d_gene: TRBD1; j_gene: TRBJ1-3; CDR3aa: CASSVEDRGIFGNTIYF; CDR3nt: TGTGCCAGCAGCGTAGAGGACAGGGGAATATTTGGAAACACCATATATTTT
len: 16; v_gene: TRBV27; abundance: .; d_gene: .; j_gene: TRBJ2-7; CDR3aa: CASSRLGVYNFYEQYF; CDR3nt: TGTGCCAGCAGCCGGCTAGGGGTCTACAATTTCTACGAGCAGTACTTC
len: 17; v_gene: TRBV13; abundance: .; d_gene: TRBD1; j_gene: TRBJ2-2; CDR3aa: CASSLGPGQGAPGELFF; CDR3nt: TGTGCCAGCAGCTTAGGTCCCGGACAGGGGGCTCCCGGGGAGCTGTTTTTT
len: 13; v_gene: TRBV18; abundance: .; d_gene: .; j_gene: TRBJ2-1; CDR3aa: CASEGQVNNEQFF; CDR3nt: TGTGCCAGTGAGGGCCAGGTTAACAATGAGCAGTTCTTC
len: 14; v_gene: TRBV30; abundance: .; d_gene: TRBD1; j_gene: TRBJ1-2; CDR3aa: CAWSVGQEGYGYTF; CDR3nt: TGTGCCTGGAGTGTAGGACAGGAGGGGTATGGCTACACCTTC
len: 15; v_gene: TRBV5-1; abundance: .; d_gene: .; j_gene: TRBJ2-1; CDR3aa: CASSFSAGNYNEQFF; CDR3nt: TGCGCCAGCAGCTTTTCAGCTGGAAATTACAATGAGCAGTTCTTC
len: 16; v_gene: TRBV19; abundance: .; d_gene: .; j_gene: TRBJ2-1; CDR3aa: CASSSQPVGSYNEQFF; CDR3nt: TGTGCCAGTAGTAGCCAGCCGGTGGGCTCCTACAATGAGCAGTTCTTC
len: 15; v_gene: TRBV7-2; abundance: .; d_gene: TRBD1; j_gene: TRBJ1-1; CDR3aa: CASSLAGTVNTEAFF; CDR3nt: TGTGCCAGCAGCTTAGCCGGGACAGTGAACACTGAAGCTTTCTTT
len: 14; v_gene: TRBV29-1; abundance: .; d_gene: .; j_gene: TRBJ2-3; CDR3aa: CSARSWVSQDTQYF; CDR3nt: TGCAGCGCCCGAAGCTGGGTTTCACAAGATACGCAGTATTTT
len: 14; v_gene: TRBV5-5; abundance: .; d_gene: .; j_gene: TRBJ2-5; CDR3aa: CASSLEGRQETQYF; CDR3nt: TGTGCCAGCAGCTTGGAAGGACGGCAAGAGACCCAGTACTTC
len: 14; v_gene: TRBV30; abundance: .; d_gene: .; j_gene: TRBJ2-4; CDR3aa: CAWSGGLVLNIQYF; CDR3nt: TGTGCCTGGAGTGGAGGGCTAGTACTAAACATTCAGTACTTC
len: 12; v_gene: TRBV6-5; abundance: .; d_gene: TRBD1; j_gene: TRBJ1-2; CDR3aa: CASGDSFYGYTF; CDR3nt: TGTGCCAGCGGGGACAGCTTCTATGGCTACACCTTC
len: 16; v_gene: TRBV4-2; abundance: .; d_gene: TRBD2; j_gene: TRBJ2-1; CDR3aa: CASSPSWLADYNEQFF; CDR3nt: TGTGCCAGCAGCCCTTCTTGGCTAGCGGATTACAATGAGCAGTTCTTC
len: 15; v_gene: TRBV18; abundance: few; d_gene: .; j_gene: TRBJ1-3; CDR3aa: CASSPPMSSGNTIYF; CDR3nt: TGTGCCAGCTCACCACCAATGAGCTCTGGAAACACCATATATTTT
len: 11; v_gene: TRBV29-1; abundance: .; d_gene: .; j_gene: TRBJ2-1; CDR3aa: CSVESFDEQFF; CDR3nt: TGCAGCGTGGAAAGCTTCGATGAGCAGTTCTTC
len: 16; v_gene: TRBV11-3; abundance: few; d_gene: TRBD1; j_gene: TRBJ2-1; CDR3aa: CASSLGGQGLNNEQFF; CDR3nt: TGTGCCAGCAGCTTGGGGGGACAGGGTTTAAACAATGAGCAGTTCTTC